This T cell receptor beta chain was captured in a study of Ad26.COV2.S vaccination and SARS-CoV-2 variants. Described treatment: some 20 received Ad26.COV2.S at low or high dose, single or two shots; about 5 received placebo; per-sample allocation not given. Samples were taken on day 63 after the first vaccine or placebo injection. SARS-CoV-2 spike from the Wuhan strain was encoded by the vaccine, an Ad26 vector. The germline CDR1 and CDR2 sequences are LGHDT and YNNKEL (reference sequence). V was clipped by 5 bases and J by 4 bases, with 11 bases between them. There are 13 residues in the CDR3. Sequencing was performed with immunoSEQ multiplex PCR; in TCRdb, only in-frame clones are kept and a portion is missing. This table has about 390,000 clones, about 92% appearing once.

The receptor was isolated from a person between 18 and 59 years old who received the Ad26.COV2.S COVID-19 vaccine or a placebo. Sequences were derived from peripheral blood, sampled in a trial of Ad26.COV2.S vaccine versus placebo. The chain uses TRBV3-1 (or the pseudogene TRBV3-2) and TRBJ1-2; tentative D call: TRBD1 (6 bases). The CDR3 DNA reads TGTGCCAGCAGCAACAGGGCGAGCTATGGCTACACCTTC. Protein sequence: CASSNRASYGYTF.